This T cell receptor beta chain was found in a study of shared clonotypes between healthy human individuals. Selected positively for CCR7 and CD45RO-negative, naive CD8 cells excluded terminally differentiated effector memory CD45RA+ cells. The table came from immunoSEQ multiplex PCR; TCRdb's copy has only in-frame clones and leaves some out. The sample lists some 2 million clones, about 95% occurring once. Trimming removed 3 bases from V and 2 bases from J, with 8 bases in between. The CDR3 consists of 14 residues. Germline assignment: CDR1 MGHRA and CDR2 YSYEKL. The TCR comes from a man in his late teens or twenties in good health. The material sequenced was naive CD8+ T cells sorted from blood. This chain links TRBV4-1 with TRBJ2-1; D possibly corresponds to TRBD1 (5 bases). This chain's CDR3 is CASSHGAAYNEQFF. CDR3 nucleotides: TGCGCCAGCAGCCATGGGGCCGCCTACAATGAGCAGTTCTTC.